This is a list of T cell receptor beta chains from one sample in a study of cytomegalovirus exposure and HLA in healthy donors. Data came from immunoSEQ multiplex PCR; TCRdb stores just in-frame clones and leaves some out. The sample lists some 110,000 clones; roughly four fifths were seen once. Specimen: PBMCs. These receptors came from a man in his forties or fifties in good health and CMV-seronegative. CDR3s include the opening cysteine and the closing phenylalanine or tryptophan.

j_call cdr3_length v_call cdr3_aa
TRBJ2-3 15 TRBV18 CASSPGEGRTDTQYF
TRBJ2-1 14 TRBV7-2 CASSPPNERNEQFF
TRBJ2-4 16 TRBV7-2 CASSPTLAGGLGIQYF
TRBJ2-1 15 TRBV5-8 CASSLEGTGYNEQFF
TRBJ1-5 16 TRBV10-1 CASSDRGGISNQPQHF
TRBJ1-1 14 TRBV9 CASSVSSGGTEAFF
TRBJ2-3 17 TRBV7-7 CASSPTTRPSSTDTQYF
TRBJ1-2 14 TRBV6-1 CASSEGDPMRGYTF
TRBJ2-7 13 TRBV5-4 CASSPSDSYEQYF
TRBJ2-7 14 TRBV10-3 CAISESVAVGEQYF
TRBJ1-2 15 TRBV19 CASSRTGVENYGYTF
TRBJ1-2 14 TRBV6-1 CASSEWGQSYGYTF
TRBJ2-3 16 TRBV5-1 CASSNRLAGPTDTQYF
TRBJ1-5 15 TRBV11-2 CASSLGGTANQPQHF
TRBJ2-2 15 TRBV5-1 CASSLRLAGTGELFF
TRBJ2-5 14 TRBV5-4 CASSPGGERETQYF
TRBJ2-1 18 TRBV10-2 CASRASYLRGPIYNEQFF
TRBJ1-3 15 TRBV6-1 CASSDTGSSGNTIYF
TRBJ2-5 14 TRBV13 CASSYTQGEETQYF
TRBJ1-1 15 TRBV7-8 CASSSRSTVNTEAFF
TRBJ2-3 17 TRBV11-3 CASSLVTERGVGDTQYF
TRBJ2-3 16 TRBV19 CASSIGSGVGTDTQYF
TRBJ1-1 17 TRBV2 CASSESRGGRTGTEAFF
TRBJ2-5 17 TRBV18 CASSRELAGALQETQYF
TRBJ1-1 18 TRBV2 CASSVLLGTGVLGTEAFF
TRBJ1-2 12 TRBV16 CASSPQTVGYTF
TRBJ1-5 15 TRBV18 CASSENGQINQPQHF
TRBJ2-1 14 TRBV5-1 CASSLGVPHNEQFF
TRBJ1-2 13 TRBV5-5 CASSLAGVRGYTF
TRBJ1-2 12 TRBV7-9 CASSLGPGGYTF
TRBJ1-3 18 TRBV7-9 CSSSFIPGQGSSGNTIYF
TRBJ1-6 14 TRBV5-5 CASSLKPINSPLHF
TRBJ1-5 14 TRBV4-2 CASSQDPGIGPQHF
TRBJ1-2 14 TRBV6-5 CASSPHQGAEGYTF
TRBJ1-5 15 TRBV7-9 CASSLGTGGGQPQHF
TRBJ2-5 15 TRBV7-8 CASSLAGTGQETQYF
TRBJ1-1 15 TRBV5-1 CASSGTSVRNTEAFF
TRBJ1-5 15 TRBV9 CASSGPGQRNQPQHF
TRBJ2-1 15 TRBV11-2 CASSLLTGVSNEQFF
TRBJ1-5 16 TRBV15 CATSGRDRISNQPQHF
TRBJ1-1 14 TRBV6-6 CASSYLGMNTEAFF
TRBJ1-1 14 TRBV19 CASSMSERVTEAFF
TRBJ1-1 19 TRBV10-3 CAISGGWVQGKGVNTEAFF
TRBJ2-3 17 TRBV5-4 CASSKLAGGLSTDTQYF
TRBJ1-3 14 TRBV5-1 CASSDRSSGNTIYF
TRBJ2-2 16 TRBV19 CASSIGRYGDTGELFF
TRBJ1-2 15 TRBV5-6 CASSDREVRAYGYTF
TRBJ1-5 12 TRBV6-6 CASSSSDQPQHF
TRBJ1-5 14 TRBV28 CASSPRTGWEPQHF
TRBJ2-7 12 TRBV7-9 CASSQMDSEQYF
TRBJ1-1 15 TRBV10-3 CAISELLAENTEAFF
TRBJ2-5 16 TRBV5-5 CASSLRISGGQETQYF
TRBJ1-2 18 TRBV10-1 CASSEFACRWHRDYGYTF
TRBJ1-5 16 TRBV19 CASSIDRGGANQPQHF
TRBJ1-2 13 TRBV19 CASNPGGSYGYTF
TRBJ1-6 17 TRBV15 CATSRDRTVSYNSPLHF
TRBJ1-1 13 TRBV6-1 CASRRTANTEAFF
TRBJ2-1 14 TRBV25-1 CASNGGASYNEQFF
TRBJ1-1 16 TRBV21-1 CASSKGTGGSSTEAFF
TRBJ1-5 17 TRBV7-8 CASSLYGRGSIRQPQHF